The TCR beta chain under discussion was sequenced for a study of blood T cell repertoires in COVID-19. The table came from immunoSEQ multiplex PCR; TCRdb's copy has only in-frame clones and leaves some out. Of fewer than 60,000 clones in the sample, 65% to 85% were seen once. Germline V CDR1 and CDR2: GTSNPN, SVGIG (reference sequence). CDR3 length: 13 amino acids. This clone was detected only a few times. The clonotype originates from a woman of 80 years or more with COVID-19, enrolled during active disease. The sequenced sample consisted of peripheral blood. The rearrangement links TRBV30 to TRBJ2-1, with 9 positions matching TRBD2. Here the CDR3 DNA reads TGTGGGGGGGAGGCTAGCGGGATTTATGAGCAGTTCTTC. It translates to CGGEASGIYEQFF.